The rows below give T cell receptor beta chains drawn from one sample of a study of cytomegalovirus exposure and HLA in healthy donors. Sequencing was performed with immunoSEQ multiplex PCR; in TCRdb, only in-frame clones are kept and a portion is missing. The table includes more than 95,000 clones, about 69% detected once. Sequences were obtained from PBMCs. The receptors come from a woman aged 18 to 35 in good health and CMV-seronegative. The CDR3 runs from the conserved cysteine through the conserved F or W. The order of the fields is D gene, clone size, J gene, V gene, CDR3 protein, CDR3 DNA. A D gene is named only where the DNA matches it firmly. Some rows have no size entry. The others give once, few or many, or a class for an expanded clone.

>TRBD1|few|TRBJ2-7|TRBV6-5
CASAGTGGYEQYF
TGTGCCAGCGCCGGGACAGGGGGCTACGAGCAGTACTTC
>NA|NA|TRBJ2-6|TRBV4-1
CASSHPTVYHSGANVLTF
TGCGCCAGCAGCCATCCGACAGTTTACCACTCTGGGGCCAACGTCCTGACTTTC
>TRBD1|NA|TRBJ2-2|TRBV5-4
CASSFSKGQQHTGELFF
TGTGCCAGCAGCTTCTCAAAGGGACAGCAACACACCGGGGAGCTGTTTTTT
>NA|NA|TRBJ1-2|TRBV15
CATSRGWAYGYTF
TGTGCCACCAGCAGAGGGTGGGCCTATGGCTACACCTTC
>TRBD2|NA|TRBJ2-1|TRBV27
CASSYGLAGGPNEQFF
TGTGCCAGCAGTTACGGACTAGCGGGGGGTCCGAATGAGCAGTTCTTC
>TRBD1|NA|TRBJ1-2|TRBV28
CATPTGDGGIYGYTF
TGTGCCACCCCGACAGGGGATGGCGGAATCTATGGCTACACCTTC
>TRBD2|NA|TRBJ2-7|TRBV27
CASSSGTSAHEQYF
TGTGCCAGCAGTTCCGGGACTAGCGCTCACGAGCAGTACTTC
>TRBD2|NA|TRBJ2-3|TRBV10-3
CAISVSLAGAGDTQYF
TGTGCCATCAGCGTCTCCCTAGCGGGGGCAGGAGATACGCAGTATTTT
>NA|NA|TRBJ1-6|TRBV6-6
CASSYGGANSPLHF
TGTGCCAGCAGTTACGGAGGGGCGAATTCACCCCTCCACTTT
>TRBD1|NA|TRBJ2-3|TRBV10-2
CASSALQGATDTQYF
TGCGCCAGCAGTGCGTTACAGGGGGCCACAGATACGCAGTATTTT
>NA|NA|TRBJ1-4|TRBV6-1
CASSESVAGGKEKLFF
TGTGCCAGCAGTGAATCCGTGGCTGGTGGTAAAGAAAAACTGTTTTTT
>NA|NA|TRBJ2-7|TRBV7-7
CASSQTYYNEQYF
TGTGCTAGCAGCCAGACCTACTATAACGAGCAGTACTTC
>TRBD1|few|TRBJ2-7|TRBV4-1
CASSQRQGVTVYEQYF
TGCGCCAGCAGCCAACGACAGGGGGTAACGGTCTACGAGCAGTACTTC
>NA|NA|TRBJ2-3|TRBV29-1
CSVGGADTQYF
TGCAGTGTGGGGGGTGCAGATACGCAGTATTTT
>TRBD2|NA|TRBJ2-5|TRBV28
CASSLGTSGGQETQYF
TGTGCCAGCAGTTTAGGAACTAGCGGGGGCCAAGAGACCCAGTACTTC
>NA|NA|TRBJ1-1|TRBV2
CASRGPFGELNTEAFF
TGTGCCAGCAGGGGCCCTTTTGGGGAGTTGAACACTGAAGCTTTCTTT
>NA|once|TRBJ2-5|TRBV6-6
CASSYSRVETQYF
TGTGCCAGCAGTTACAGCAGGGTTGAGACCCAGTACTTC
>NA|NA|TRBJ1-5|TRBV6-5
CASSYLPNQPQHF
TGTGCCAGCAGTTACCTACCCAATCAGCCCCAGCATTTT
>TRBD2|NA|TRBJ2-7|TRBV27
CASSRASGGYEQYF
TGTGCCAGCAGCCGCGCTAGCGGGGGGTACGAGCAGTACTTC
>TRBD2|NA|TRBJ2-1|TRBV6-5
CATPGLAGLRQFF
TGTGCCACCCCGGGGCTAGCGGGGCTTCGGCAGTTCTTC
>TRBD2|NA|TRBJ2-3|TRBV19
CASSIRTSGGDMDTQYF
TGTGCCAGTAGTATAAGGACTAGCGGGGGTGACATGGATACGCAGTATTTT
>TRBD1|NA|TRBJ1-1|TRBV18
CASSPGQGQGTEAFF
TGTGCCAGCTCACCCGGACAGGGACAGGGCACTGAAGCTTTCTTT
>TRBD1|NA|TRBJ2-7|TRBV5-1
CASSLGPGQGLEQYF
TGCGCCAGCAGCTTGGGCCCGGGACAGGGTTTAGAGCAGTACTTC
>NA|NA|TRBJ1-1|TRBV7-2
CASSTNRGGTEAFF
TGTGCCAGCAGCACGAATCGGGGGGGCACTGAAGCTTTCTTT
>TRBD1|NA|TRBJ1-1|TRBV19
CASSITGVVNTEAFF
TGTGCCAGTAGTATAACAGGGGTGGTGAACACTGAAGCTTTCTTT
>NA|NA|TRBJ1-1|TRBV28
CASSLTHRNTEAFF
TGTGCCAGCAGTTTAACCCACAGGAACACTGAAGCTTTCTTT
>TRBD1|NA|TRBJ2-1|TRBV5-1
CASSLRPSQGALGNEQFF
TGCGCCAGCAGCTTAAGGCCATCACAGGGGGCCCTTGGCAATGAGCAGTTCTTC
>TRBD1|NA|TRBJ1-2|TRBV6-5
CASGRQGQANYGYTF
TGTGCCAGCGGAAGACAGGGGCAAGCTAACTATGGCTACACCTTC
>TRBD1|NA|TRBJ1-2|TRBV2
CASSDTGGQLNFGYTF
TGTGCCAGCAGTGACACCGGGGGACAGCTCAATTTTGGCTACACCTTC
>NA|few|TRBJ2-7|TRBV6-6
CASSYLSGAHAVEQYF
TGTGCCAGCAGTTACTTATCTGGGGCGCATGCAGTCGAGCAGTACTTC
>NA|NA|TRBJ1-2|TRBV30
CAWTVGAYGYTF
TGTGCCTGGACCGTAGGGGCCTATGGCTACACCTTC
>NA|NA|TRBJ2-5|TRBV9
CASSSSPDSRETQYF
TGTGCCAGCAGCTCCAGCCCCGACAGTAGAGAGACCCAGTACTTC
>NA|NA|TRBJ2-1|TRBV29-1
CSVTTSGTSVYNEQFF
TGCAGCGTTACCACTTCCGGGACTTCCGTCTACAATGAGCAGTTCTTC
>TRBD2|few|TRBJ2-3|TRBV6-1
CASSVLAGGGASTDTQYF
TGTGCCAGCAGTGTCCTAGCGGGGGGCGGGGCTAGCACAGATACGCAGTATTTT
>NA|few|TRBJ1-1|TRBV15
CATSRPSGTEAFF
TGTGCCACCAGCAGACCTTCAGGCACTGAAGCTTTCTTT
>NA|NA|TRBJ1-1|TRBV15
CATSRGSGAEAFF
TGTGCCACCAGCAGAGGGTCAGGGGCTGAAGCTTTCTTT
>TRBD1|NA|TRBJ2-7|TRBV7-3
CASPPLDRLNEQYF
TGTGCCAGCCCTCCCTTGGACAGGTTAAACGAGCAGTACTTC
>TRBD1|few|TRBJ1-1|TRBV28
CASRETRGLRLAEAFF
TGTGCCAGCAGGGAGACAAGGGGGCTCCGTTTGGCTGAAGCTTTCTTT
>TRBD2|NA|TRBJ2-1|TRBV7-3
CASSLIPSGSYNEQFF
TGTGCCAGCAGCTTAATCCCTAGCGGTTCCTACAATGAGCAGTTCTTC
>TRBD1|NA|TRBJ1-5|TRBV19
CASSMGQGVHQPQHF
TGTGCCAGTAGTATGGGTCAGGGGGTACATCAGCCCCAGCATTTT
>NA|NA|TRBJ2-7|TRBV5-1
CASSLGLDSYEQYF
TGCGCCAGCAGCTTGGGGCTCGACAGCTACGAGCAGTACTTC
>TRBD1|once|TRBJ1-1|TRBV6-5
CASSYIGTGITEAFF
TGTGCCAGCAGTTATATCGGGACAGGGATCACTGAAGCTTTCTTT
>NA|once|TRBJ2-5|TRBV6-1
CASRLEGLETQYF
TGTGCCAGCAGGCTTGAGGGCCTGGAGACCCAGTACTTC
>NA|NA|TRBJ1-1|TRBV30
CAWTLGFTNTEAFF
TGTGCCTGGACCCTCGGGTTTACTAACACTGAAGCTTTCTTT
>TRBD1|NA|TRBJ1-5|TRBV2
CASSSTGVNQPQHF
TGTGCCAGCAGTTCGACAGGGGTAAACCAGCCCCAGCATTTT
>NA|NA|TRBJ1-1|TRBV18
CASSPQGLPNTEAFF
TGTGCCAGCTCACCCCAGGGGCTCCCGAACACTGAAGCTTTCTTT
>NA|few|TRBJ2-3|TRBV9
CASSSRTESDTQYF
TGTGCCAGCAGCTCTCGGACAGAATCAGATACGCAGTATTTT
>TRBD2|few|TRBJ2-3|TRBV28
CASSLWGLAESTDTQYF
TGTGCCAGCAGTTTATGGGGACTAGCGGAAAGCACAGATACGCAGTATTTT
>TRBD1|NA|TRBJ1-5|TRBV2
CASSPGQGDYSNQPQHF
TGTGCCAGCAGCCCGGGACAGGGTGATTATAGCAATCAGCCCCAGCATTTT
>NA|NA|TRBJ1-5|TRBV19
CASSIPQGPQHF
TGTGCCAGTAGTATCCCACAGGGACCCCAGCATTTT